The 12 T cell receptor beta chains below were found in one sample sequenced in a study of brain T cells in children with intractable seizures. The protocol was immunoSEQ multiplex PCR, while the TCRdb copy is restricted to in-frame clones and leaves out a portion. The data show about 64,000 clones, roughly 95% seen once. The sequencing used peripheral blood, collected at surgery. These receptors were collected from a boy under three years old with focal cortical dysplasia and intractable seizures.

This clone was seen more than once but under ten times. The J gene is TRBJ1-1, the V gene TRBV12-3 or TRBV12-4; D remains ambiguous. The CDR3 contains 13 residues. The V and J ends lost 5 bases and 0 bases respectively, with 7 bases between them. CDR3 sequence: CASSHRLNTEAFF. The DNA of the CDR3 is TGTGCCAGCAGTCACAGACTGAACACTGAAGCTTTCTTT.

Turning to this clone: The sample carries other DNA sequences with the same CDR3. The chain is built from TRBV10-1 and TRBJ2-7, with D tentatively TRBD1 (6 bases). V lost 0 bases to trimming and J lost 2 bases, with 11 bases between them. Germline lookup yields CDR1 WNHNN and CDR2 SYGVQD (reference sequence). The CDR3 extends over 15 amino acids. CDR3 DNA: TGCGCCAGCAGTGAGTCAAACAGGGTCCCCTACGAGCAGTACTTC. Encoded protein: CASSESNRVPYEQYF.

V and J are TRBV7-2 and TRBJ2-7; D is undetermined. CDR1 SGHTA and CDR2 FQGNSA come from the germline V gene. The V end was cut by 1 base, the J end by 2 bases, with 6 bases between. The CDR3 length is 13 residues. The CDR3 region is CASSLDPPYEQYF. CDR3 sequence (DNA): TGTGCCAGCAGCTTAGACCCACCCTACGAGCAGTACTTC.

Only a few counts were recorded for this clone. This sequence joins TRBV7-9 and TRBJ2-7, with unresolved D. V was clipped by 8 bases and J by 2 bases, with 16 bases between them. The CDR3 is 14 residues long. Per germline, CDR1 SEHNR and CDR2 FQNEAQ (reference sequence). The CDR3: CASSAGFGTYEQYF. The CDR3 DNA sequence: TGTGCCAGCTCCGCCGGGTTTGGAACCTACGAGCAGTACTTC.

The chain uses TRBV2 and TRBJ1-5, with D tentatively TRBD1 (5 bases). CDR3 size: 14 residues. Germline values: CDR1 SNHLY, CDR2 FYNNEI. V shed 8 bases and J shed 2 bases, with 13 bases lying between them. For the CDR3, the DNA is TGTGCCAGCTCCGGGACGGTCGGCAATCAGCCCCAGCATTTT. As protein: CASSGTVGNQPQHF.

The chain recombines TRBV24-1 with TRBJ2-5, with D unclear. The V end lost 0 bases, the J end lost 5 bases, and 0 bases lay between the germline ends. Germline CDR1 and CDR2: KGHDR and SFDVKD. The CDR3 loop spans 11 amino acids. Written as DNA, the CDR3 is TGTGCCACCAGTGATTTGGAGACCCAGTACTTC. Translation gives CATSDLETQYF.

The chain couples TRBV6-2 or TRBV6-3 to TRBJ2-5; D remains unclear. The V end lost 3 bases, the J end lost 4 bases, and 3 bases lay between the germline ends. Germline CDR1 and CDR2: MNHEY and SVGEGT. The CDR3 length is 11 residues. CDR3 amino acids: CASSYSETQYF. The CDR3 coding sequence is TGTGCCAGCAGTTATTCAGAGACCCAGTACTTC.

This clone has only one observation. The CDR3: CASIRTPSNGELFF. For the CDR3, the DNA is TGTGCCAGCATCAGAACCCCCTCAAACGGGGAGCTGTTTTTT. The rearrangement links TRBV7-2 to TRBJ2-2, with D hard to call. V dropped 7 bases and J dropped 7 bases, with 16 bases sitting between them. This CDR3 has 14 residues. From germline, CDR1 is SGHTA and CDR2 FQGNSA. The variable domain in full, completed from reference TRBV7-2 and TRBJ2-2, reads GAGVSQSPSNKVTEKGKDVELRCDPISGHTALYWYRQSLGQGLEFLIYFQGNSAPDKSGLPSDRFSAERTGGSVSTLTIQRTQQEDSAVYLCASIRTPSNGELFFGEGSRLTVL.

The chain links TRBV19 to TRBJ1-2; 10 nucleotides line up with TRBD1. The V segment lost 5 bases and the J segment 5 bases; nucleotides outside the gene matches: 11. CDR3 size: 16 residues. Germline values: CDR1 LNHDA, CDR2 SQIVND (reference sequence). The CDR3 DNA reads as TGTGCCAGTAGTGCGTTGACAGGGGGCTTTGATTATGGCTACACCTTC. This gives the protein CASSALTGGFDYGYTF.

V gene TRBV2 combines with J gene TRBJ1-2; TRBD1 aligns across 9 bases. The CDR3 extends over 15 amino acids. Looked up from germline, CDR1 is SNHLY and CDR2 is FYNNEI. With V trimmed by 0 bases and J by 5 bases, 4 bases remained unmatched. CDR3 residues: CASSEARDREYGYTF. The CDR3 coding sequence is TGTGCCAGCAGTGAAGCTAGGGACAGGGAATATGGCTACACCTTC. Filled out from reference TRBV2 and TRBJ1-2, the complete variable domain reads EPEVTQTPSHQVTQMGQEVILRCVPISNHLYFYWYRQILGQKVEFLVSFYNNEISEKSEIFDDQFSVERPDGSNFTLKIRSTKLEDSAMYFCASSEARDREYGYTFGSGTRLTVV.

The chain couples TRBV5-4 to TRBJ2-3; 12 nucleotides align to TRBD2. Germline assignment: CDR1 SGHNT and CDR2 YYREEE (reference sequence). This CDR3 has 17 residues. Trimming removed 1 base from V and 0 bases from J; junction bases left unmatched: 3. The CDR3 region is CASSLRTSGTSTDTQYF. CDR3 DNA sequence: TGTGCCAGCAGCTTGAGGACTAGCGGGACTAGCACAGATACGCAGTATTTT.

The table lists this clone with a count of one. The J gene is TRBJ1-6, the V gene TRBV27; the D is unclear. Looked up from germline, CDR1 is MNHEY and CDR2 is SMNVEV (reference sequence). This CDR3 comprises 12 residues. The ends were cut back, 2 bases at V and 7 bases at J, with 3 bases in the middle. The CDR3 sequence is CASSLGNSPLHF. CDR3 coding DNA: TGTGCCAGCAGTTTAGGGAATTCACCCCTCCACTTT.